The entry below describes one TCR beta chain. The sample comes from a study of T cell changes during pregnancy in multiple sclerosis. The protocol was immunoSEQ multiplex PCR, while the TCRdb copy is restricted to in-frame clones and leaves out a portion. Of 85,000 to 120,000 clones listed, about 89% are singletons. The V and J ends lost 1 base and 6 bases respectively, with 15 bases between them. Germline loops: CDR1 SGHDN, CDR2 FVKESK. CDR3 length equals 15 residues. The receptor's source is a female donor with multiple sclerosis, enrolled in a pregnancy study. The chain recombines TRBV14 with TRBJ1-2; D perhaps matches TRBD1 (6 bases). Specimen: peripheral blood, collected before pregnancy. The CDR3 sequence: CASSQAGGTVDGYTF. CDR3 bases: TGTGCCAGCAGCCAAGCGGGGGGCACCGTCGATGGCTACACCTTC.